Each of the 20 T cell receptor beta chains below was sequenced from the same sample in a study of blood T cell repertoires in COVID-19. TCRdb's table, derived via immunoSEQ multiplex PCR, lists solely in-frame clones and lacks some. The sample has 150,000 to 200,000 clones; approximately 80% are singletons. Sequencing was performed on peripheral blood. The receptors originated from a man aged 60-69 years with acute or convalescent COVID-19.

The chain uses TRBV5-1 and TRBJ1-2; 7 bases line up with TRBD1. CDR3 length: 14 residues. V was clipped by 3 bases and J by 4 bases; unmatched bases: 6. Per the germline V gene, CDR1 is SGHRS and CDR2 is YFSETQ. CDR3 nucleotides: TGCGCCAGCAGCTGGGACAGTAGCTTCTATGGCTACACCTTC. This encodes CASSWDSSFYGYTF.

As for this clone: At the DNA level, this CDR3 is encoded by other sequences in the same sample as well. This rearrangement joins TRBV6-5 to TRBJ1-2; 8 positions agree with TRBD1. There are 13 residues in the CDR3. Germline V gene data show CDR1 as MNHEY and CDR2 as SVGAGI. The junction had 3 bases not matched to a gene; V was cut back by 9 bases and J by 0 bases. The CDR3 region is CASKTGANYGYTF. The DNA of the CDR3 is TGTGCCAGTAAGACAGGGGCTAACTATGGCTACACCTTC.

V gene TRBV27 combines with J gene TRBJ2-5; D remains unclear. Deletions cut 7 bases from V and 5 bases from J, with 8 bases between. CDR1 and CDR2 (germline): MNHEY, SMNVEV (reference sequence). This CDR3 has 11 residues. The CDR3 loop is CASNLGETQYF. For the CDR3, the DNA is TGTGCCAGCAATCTCGGGGAGACCCAGTACTTC.

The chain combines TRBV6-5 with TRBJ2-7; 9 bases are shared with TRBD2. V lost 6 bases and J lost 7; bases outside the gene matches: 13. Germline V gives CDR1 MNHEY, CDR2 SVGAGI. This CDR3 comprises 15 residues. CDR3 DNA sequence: TGTGCCAGCAGCCCCCTAGCGGGAACTTCGGGGGAGCAGTACTTC. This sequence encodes CASSPLAGTSGEQYF.

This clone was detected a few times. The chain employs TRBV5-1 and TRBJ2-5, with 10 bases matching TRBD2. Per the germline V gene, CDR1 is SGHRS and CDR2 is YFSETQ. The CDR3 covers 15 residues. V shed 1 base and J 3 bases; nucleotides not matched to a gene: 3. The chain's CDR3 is CASSLTGTSEETQYF. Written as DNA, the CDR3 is TGCGCCAGCAGCTTGACCGGGACTAGCGAAGAGACCCAGTACTTC.

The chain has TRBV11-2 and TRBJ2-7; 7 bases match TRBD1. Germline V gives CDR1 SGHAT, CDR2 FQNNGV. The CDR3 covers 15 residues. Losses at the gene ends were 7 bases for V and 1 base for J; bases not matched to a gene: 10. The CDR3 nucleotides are TGTGCCAGCACCACACCTCAGGGGGTTTCCTACGAGCAGTACTTC. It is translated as CASTTPQGVSYEQYF.

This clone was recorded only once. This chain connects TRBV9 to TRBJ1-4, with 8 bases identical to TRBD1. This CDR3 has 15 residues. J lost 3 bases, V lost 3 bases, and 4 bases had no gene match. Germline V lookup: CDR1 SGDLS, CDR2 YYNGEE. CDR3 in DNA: TGTGCCAGCAGCGAGGGACAGGTTTCTAATGAAAAACTGTTTTTT. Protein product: CASSEGQVSNEKLFF.

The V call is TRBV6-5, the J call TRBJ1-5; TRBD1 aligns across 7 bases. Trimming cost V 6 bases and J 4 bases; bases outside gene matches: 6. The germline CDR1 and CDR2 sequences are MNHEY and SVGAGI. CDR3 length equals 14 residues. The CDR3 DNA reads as TGTGCCAGCAGCTCAGGGGGACAGAATCAGCCCCAGCATTTT. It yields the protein CASSSGGQNQPQHF.

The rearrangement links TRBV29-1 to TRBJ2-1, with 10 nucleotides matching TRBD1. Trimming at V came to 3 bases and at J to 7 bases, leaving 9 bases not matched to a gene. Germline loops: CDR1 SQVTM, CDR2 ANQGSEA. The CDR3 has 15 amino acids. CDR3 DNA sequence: TGCAGCGTTGACGCCTCCGGGACAGGGGAAAATGAGCAGTTCTTC. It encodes CSVDASGTGENEQFF.

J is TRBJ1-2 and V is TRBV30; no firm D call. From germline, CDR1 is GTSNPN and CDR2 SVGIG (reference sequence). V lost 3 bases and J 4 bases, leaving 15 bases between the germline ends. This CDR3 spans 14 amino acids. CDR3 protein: CAWRSSTPSYGYTF. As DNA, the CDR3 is TGTGCCTGGAGGAGCTCGACACCAAGCTATGGCTACACCTTC.

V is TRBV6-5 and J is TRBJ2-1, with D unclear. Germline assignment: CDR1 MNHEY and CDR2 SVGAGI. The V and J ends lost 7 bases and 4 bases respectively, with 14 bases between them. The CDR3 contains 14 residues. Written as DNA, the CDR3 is TGTGCCAGCAAGGATCAGAGGCCGTACAATGAGCAGTTCTTC. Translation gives CASKDQRPYNEQFF.

The CDR3: CAISEGQGDNQPQHF. Here the CDR3 DNA reads TGTGCCATCAGTGAAGGACAGGGGGACAATCAGCCCCAGCATTTT. The chain recombines TRBV10-3 with TRBJ1-5; 10 bases match TRBD1. Germline CDR1 and CDR2: ENHRY and SYGVKD. The CDR3 length is 15 residues. Trimming took 3 bases from V and 3 from J; bases not matched to a gene: 2.

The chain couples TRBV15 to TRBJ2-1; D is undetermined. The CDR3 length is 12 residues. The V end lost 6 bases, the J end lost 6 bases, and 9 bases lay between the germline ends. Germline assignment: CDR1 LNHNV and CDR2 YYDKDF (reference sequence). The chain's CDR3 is CATRAETNEQFF. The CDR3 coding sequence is TGTGCCACCAGGGCGGAAACCAATGAGCAGTTCTTC.

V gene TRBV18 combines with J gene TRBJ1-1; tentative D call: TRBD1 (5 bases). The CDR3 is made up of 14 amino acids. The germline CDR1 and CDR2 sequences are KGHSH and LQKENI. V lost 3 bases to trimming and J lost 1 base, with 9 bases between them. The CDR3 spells CASSPSGQNTEAFF. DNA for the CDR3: TGTGCCAGCTCACCTTCAGGACAGAACACTGAAGCTTTCTTT. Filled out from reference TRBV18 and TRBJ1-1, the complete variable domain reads NAGVMQNPRHLVRRRGQEARLRCSPMKGHSHVYWYRQLPEEGLKFMVYLQKENIIDESGMPKERFSAEFPKEGPSILRIQQVVRGDSAAYFCASSPSGQNTEAFFGQGTRLTVV.

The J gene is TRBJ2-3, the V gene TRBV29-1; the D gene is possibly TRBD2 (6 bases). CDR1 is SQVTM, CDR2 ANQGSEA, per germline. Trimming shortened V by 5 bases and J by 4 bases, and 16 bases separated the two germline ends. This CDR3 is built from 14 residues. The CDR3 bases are TGCAGCGTTACCCCCCACGGGGACTCAGATACGCAGTATTTT. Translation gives CSVTPHGDSDTQYF.

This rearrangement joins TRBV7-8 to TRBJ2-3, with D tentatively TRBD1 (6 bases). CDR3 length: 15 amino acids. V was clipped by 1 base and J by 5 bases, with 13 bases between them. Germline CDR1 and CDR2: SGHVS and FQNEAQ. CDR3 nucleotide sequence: TGTGCCAGCAGCTTAGAGGGGCGAGGGGGAGATACGCAGTATTTT. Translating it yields CASSLEGRGGDTQYF.

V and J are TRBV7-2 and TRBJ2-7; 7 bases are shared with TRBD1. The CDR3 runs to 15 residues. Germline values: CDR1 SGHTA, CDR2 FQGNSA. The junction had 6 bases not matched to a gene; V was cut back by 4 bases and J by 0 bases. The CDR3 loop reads CASSSARGLSYEQYF. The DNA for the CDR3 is TGTGCCAGCAGCTCTGCGAGGGGGCTCTCCTACGAGCAGTACTTC.

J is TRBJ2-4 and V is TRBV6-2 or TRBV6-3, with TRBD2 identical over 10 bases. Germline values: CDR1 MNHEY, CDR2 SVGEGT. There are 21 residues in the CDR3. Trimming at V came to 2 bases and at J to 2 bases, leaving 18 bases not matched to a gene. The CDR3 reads CASSYPLVGAGGPFTKNIQYF. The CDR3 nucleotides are TGTGCCAGCAGTTACCCCCTAGTTGGAGCGGGAGGGCCGTTTACCAAAAACATTCAGTACTTC.

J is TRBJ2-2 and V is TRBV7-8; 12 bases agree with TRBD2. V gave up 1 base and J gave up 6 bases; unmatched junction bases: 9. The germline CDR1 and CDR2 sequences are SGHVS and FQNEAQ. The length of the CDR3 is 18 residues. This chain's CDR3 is CASSLVLAGGPFSGELFF. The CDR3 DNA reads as TGTGCCAGCAGCTTAGTCCTAGCGGGAGGGCCCTTTTCCGGGGAGCTGTTTTTT.

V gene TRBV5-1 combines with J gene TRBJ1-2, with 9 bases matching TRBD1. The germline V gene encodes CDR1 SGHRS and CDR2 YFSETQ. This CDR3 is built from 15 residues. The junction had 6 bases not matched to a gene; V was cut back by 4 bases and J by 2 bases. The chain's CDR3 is CASSPGDRANYGYTF. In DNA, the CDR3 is TGCGCCAGCAGCCCTGGGGACAGGGCCAACTATGGCTACACCTTC. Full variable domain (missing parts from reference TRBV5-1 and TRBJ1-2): KAGVTQTPRYLIKTRGQQVTLSCSPISGHRSVSWYQQTPGQGLQFLFEYFSETQRNKGNFPGRFSGRQFSNSRSEMNVSTLELGDSALYLCASSPGDRANYGYTFGSGTRLTVV.